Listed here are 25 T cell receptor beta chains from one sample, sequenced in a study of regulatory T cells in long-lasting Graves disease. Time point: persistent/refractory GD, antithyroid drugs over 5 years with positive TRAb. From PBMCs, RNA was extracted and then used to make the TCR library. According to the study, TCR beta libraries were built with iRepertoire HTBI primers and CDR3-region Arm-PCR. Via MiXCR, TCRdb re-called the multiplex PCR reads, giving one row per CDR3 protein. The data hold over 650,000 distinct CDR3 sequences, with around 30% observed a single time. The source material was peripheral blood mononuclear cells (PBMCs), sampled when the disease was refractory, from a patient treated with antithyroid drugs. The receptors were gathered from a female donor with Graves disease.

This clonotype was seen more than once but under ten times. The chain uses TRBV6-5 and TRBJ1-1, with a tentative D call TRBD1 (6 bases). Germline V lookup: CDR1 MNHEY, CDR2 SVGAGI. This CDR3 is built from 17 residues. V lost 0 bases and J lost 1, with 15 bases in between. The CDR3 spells CASSYSGYKGENTEAFF. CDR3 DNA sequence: TGTGCCAGCAGTTACTCGGGTTATAAGGGGGAGAACACTGAAGCTTTCTTT.

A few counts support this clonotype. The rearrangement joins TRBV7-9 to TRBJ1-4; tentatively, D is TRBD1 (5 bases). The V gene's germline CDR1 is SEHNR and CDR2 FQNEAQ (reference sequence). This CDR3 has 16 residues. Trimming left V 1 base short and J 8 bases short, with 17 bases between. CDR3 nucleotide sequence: TGTGCCAGCAGCTTAGGGGTGTCGGGGGACGGCGAAAAACTGTTTTTT. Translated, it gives CASSLGVSGDGEKLFF.

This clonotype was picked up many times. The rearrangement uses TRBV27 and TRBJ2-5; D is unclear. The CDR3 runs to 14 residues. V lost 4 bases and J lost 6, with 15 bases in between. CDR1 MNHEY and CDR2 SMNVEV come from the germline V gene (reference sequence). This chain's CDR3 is CASSSPPRGKTQYF. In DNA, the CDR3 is TGTGCCAGCAGTTCCCCCCCCCGTGGGAAGACCCAGTACTTC.

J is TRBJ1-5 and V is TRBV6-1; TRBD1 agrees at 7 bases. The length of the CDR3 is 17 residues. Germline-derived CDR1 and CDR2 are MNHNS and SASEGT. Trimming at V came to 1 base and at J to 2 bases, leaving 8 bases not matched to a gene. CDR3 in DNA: TGTGCCAGCAGTGAAGATCAGGGGGGGAGCGGCAATCAGCCCCAGCATTTT. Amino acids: CASSEDQGGSGNQPQHF.

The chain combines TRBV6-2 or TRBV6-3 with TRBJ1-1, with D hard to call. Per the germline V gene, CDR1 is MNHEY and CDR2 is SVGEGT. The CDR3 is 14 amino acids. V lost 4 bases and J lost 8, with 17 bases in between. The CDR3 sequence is CASSSVGEGPEAFF. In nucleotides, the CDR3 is TGTGCCAGCAGTTCCGTCGGGGAAGGGCCCGAAGCTTTCTTT.

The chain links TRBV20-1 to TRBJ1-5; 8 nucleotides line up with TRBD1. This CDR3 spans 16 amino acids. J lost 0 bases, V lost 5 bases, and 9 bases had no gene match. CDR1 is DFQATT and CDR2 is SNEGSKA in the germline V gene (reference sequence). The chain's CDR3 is CSASDRDLNSNQPQHF. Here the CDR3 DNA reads TGCAGTGCTTCGGACAGGGACCTGAATAGCAATCAGCCCCAGCATTTT.

CDR3 coding DNA: TGTGCCAGCAGCGTCGACGGAGGACGGGGAAACGAGCAGTACTTC. As protein: CASSVDGGRGNEQYF. The chain recombines TRBV6-1 with TRBJ2-7; tentatively, D is TRBD2 (5 bases). The CDR3 sequence is 15 residues long. Trimming pared 6 bases from V and 5 bases from J, leaving 20 bases between. The germline V gene has CDR1 MNHNS and CDR2 SASEGT.

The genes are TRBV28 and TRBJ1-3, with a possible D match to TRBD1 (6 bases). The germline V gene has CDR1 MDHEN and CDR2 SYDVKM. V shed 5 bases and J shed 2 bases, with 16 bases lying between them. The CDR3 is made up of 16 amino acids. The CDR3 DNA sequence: TGTGCCAGCAGTCTAAGGACAGCCCGGCCTGGAAACACCATATATTTT. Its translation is CASSLRTARPGNTIYF.

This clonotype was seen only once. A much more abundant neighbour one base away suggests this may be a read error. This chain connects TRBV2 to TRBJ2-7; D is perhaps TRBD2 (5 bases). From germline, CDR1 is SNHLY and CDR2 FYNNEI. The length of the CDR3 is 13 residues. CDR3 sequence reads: CASSAERIYEQHF. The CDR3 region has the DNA TGTGCCAGCAGTGCAGAGCGGATCTACGAGCAGCACTTC.

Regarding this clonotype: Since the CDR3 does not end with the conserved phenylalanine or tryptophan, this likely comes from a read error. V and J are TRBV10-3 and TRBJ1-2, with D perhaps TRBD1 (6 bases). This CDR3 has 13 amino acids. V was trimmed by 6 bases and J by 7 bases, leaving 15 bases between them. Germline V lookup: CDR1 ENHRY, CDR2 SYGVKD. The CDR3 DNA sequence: TGTGCCATCAGCGGCGAAGGAGGGGGTGGCTACACCTCC. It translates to CAISGEGGGGYTS.

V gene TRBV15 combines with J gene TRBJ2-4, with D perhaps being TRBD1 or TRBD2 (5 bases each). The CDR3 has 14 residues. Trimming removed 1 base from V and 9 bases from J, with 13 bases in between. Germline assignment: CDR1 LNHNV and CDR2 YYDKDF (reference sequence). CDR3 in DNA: TGTGCCACCAGCAGAGTGGGGGACCCACCCATTCAGTACTTC. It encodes CATSRVGDPPIQYF.

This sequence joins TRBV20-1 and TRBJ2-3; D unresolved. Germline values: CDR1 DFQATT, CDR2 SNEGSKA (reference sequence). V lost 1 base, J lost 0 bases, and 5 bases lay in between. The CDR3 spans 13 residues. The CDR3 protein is CSARVTSTDTQYF. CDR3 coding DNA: TGCAGTGCTAGAGTAACCAGCACAGATACGCAGTATTTT.

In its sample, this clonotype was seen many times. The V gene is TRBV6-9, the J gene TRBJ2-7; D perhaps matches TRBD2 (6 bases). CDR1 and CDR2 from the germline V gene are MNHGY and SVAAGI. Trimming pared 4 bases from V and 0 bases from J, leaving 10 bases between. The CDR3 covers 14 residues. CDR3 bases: TGTGCCAGCAGTTTCCTAGCGCTCTCCTACGAGCAGTACTTC. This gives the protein CASSFLALSYEQYF.

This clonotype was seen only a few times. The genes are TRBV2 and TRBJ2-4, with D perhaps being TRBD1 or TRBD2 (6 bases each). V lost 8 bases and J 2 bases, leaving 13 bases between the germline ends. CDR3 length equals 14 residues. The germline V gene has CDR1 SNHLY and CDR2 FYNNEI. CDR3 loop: CASHRGTPKNIQYF. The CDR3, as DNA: TGTGCCAGCCACCGGGGGACACCCAAAAACATTCAGTACTTC.

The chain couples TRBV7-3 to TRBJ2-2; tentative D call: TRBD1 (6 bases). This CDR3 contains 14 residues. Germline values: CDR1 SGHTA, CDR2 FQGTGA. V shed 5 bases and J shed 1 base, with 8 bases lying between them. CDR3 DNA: TGTGCCAGCAGCGAAGGGGGGAACACCGGGGAGCTGTTTTTT. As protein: CASSEGGNTGELFF.

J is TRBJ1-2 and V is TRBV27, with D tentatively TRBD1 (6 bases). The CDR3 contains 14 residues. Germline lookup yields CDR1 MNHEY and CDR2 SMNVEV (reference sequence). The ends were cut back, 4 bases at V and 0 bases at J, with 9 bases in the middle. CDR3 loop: CASSSYRANYGYTF. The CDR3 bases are TGTGCCAGCAGTTCTTACAGGGCTAACTATGGCTACACCTTC.

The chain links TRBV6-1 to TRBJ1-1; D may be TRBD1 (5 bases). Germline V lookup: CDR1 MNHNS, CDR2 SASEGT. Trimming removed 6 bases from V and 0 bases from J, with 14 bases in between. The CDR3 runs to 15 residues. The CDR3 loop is CASRQGDRLNTEAFF. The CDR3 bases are TGTGCCAGCAGGCAAGGCGACAGATTGAACACTGAAGCTTTCTTT.

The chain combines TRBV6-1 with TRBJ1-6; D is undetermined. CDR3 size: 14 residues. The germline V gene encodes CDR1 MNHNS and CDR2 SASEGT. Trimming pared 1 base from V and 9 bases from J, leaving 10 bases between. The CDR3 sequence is CASSEEAGRSPLHF. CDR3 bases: TGTGCCAGCAGTGAAGAGGCAGGACGTTCACCCCTCCACTTT.

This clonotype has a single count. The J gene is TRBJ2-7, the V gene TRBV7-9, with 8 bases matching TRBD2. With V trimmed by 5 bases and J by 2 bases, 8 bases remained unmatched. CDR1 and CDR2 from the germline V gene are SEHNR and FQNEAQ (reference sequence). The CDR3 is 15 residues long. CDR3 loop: CASSQTSGPTYEQYF. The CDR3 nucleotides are TGTGCCAGCAGCCAAACTAGCGGCCCCACCTACGAGCAGTACTTC.

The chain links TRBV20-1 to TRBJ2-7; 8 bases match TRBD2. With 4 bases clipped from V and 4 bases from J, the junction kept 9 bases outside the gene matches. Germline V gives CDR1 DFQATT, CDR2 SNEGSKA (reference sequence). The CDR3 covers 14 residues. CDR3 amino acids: CSAKTPGLVYEQYF. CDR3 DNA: TGCAGTGCTAAAACTCCGGGACTAGTATACGAGCAGTACTTC.

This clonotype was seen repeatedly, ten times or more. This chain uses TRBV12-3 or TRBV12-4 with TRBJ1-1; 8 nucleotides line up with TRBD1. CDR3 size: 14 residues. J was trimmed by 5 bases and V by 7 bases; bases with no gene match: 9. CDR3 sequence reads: CASNRQGRGTEAFF. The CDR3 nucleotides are TGTGCCAGCAACCGACAGGGGAGGGGGACTGAAGCTTTCTTT.

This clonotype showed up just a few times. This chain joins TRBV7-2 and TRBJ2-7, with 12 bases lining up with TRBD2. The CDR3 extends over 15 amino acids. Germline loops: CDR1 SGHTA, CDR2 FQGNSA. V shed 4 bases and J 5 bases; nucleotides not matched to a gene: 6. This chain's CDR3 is CASSSWTSGTHEQYF. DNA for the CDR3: TGTGCCAGCAGCTCATGGACTAGCGGGACCCACGAGCAGTACTTC.

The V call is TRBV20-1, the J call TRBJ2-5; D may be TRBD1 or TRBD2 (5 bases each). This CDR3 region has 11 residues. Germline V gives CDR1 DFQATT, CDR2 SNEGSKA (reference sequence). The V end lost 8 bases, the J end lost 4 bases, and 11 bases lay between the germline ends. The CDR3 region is CSTRAGETQYF. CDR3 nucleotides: TGCAGTACCAGGGCGGGAGAGACCCAGTACTTC.

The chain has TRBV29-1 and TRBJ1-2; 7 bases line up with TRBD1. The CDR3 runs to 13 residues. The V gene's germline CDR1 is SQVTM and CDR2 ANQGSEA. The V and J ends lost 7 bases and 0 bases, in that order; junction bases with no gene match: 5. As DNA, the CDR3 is TGCAGCGCTAAGGGACAGACTAACTATGGCTACACCTTC. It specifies CSAKGQTNYGYTF.

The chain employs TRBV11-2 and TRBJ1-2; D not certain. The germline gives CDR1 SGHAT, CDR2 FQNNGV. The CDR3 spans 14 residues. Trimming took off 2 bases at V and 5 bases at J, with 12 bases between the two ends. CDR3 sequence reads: CASSLRPGSYGYTF. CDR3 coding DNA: TGTGCCAGCAGCTTAAGGCCGGGCTCTTATGGCTACACCTTC. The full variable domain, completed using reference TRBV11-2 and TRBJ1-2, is EAGVAQSPRYKIIEKRQSVAFWCNPISGHATLYWYQQILGQGPKLLIQFQNNGVVDDSQLPKDRFSAERLKGVDSTLKIQPAKLEDSAVYLCASSLRPGSYGYTFGSGTRLTVV.